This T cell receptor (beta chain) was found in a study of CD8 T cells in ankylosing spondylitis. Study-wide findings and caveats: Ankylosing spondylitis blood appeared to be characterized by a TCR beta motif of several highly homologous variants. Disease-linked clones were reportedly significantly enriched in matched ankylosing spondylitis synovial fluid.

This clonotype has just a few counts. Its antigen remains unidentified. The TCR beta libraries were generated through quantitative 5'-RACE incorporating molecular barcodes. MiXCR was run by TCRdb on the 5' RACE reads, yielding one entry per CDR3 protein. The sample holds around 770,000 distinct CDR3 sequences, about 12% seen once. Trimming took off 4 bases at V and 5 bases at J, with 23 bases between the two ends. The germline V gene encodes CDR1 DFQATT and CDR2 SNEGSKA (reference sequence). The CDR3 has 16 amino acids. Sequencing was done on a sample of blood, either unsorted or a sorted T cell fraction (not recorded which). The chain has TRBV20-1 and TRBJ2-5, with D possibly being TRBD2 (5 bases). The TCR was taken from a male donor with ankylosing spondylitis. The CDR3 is CSAISPLAGALETQYF. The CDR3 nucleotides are TGCAGTGCTATCTCTCCCCTAGCTGGAGCTTTGGAGACCCAGTACTTC.